Listed below are T cell receptor beta chains from one sample, sequenced in a study of cytomegalovirus exposure and HLA in healthy donors. Profiling relied on immunoSEQ multiplex PCR, and the TCRdb table lists in-frame clones only, not all of them. The sample shows tens of thousands of clones, just under 75% of them seen only once. The sample comprised PBMCs. These receptors all stem from a man aged 30-40 years in good health and CMV-seronegative. Each CDR3 is given with its conserved first and last residue. A D gene is named only where the DNA matches it firmly. Only part of the rows carry a size: once, few, many, or a class if the clone is expanded.

>TRBV5-1|TRBJ2-2|TRBD2|.
CASSSNLAGRTGELFF
TGCGCCAGCAGCTCGAACTTAGCGGGGCGGACCGGGGAGCTGTTTTTT
>TRBV14|TRBJ2-7|TRBD1|.
CASSQEKPGQGVSYLYEQYF
TGTGCCAGCAGCCAAGAGAAGCCGGGACAGGGGGTTTCCTACCTCTACGAGCAGTACTTC
>TRBV19|TRBJ1-1|.|.
CASSDISDSEAFF
TGTGCCAGTAGTGACATATCGGACAGTGAAGCTTTCTTT
>TRBV4-2|TRBJ1-1|.|.
CASSHGGNTEAFF
TGTGCCAGCAGTCACGGGGGGAACACTGAAGCTTTCTTT
>TRBV7-6|TRBJ2-7|.|once
CASSLAKTYEQYF
TGTGCCAGCAGCTTAGCCAAAACCTACGAGCAGTACTTC
>TRBV5-4|TRBJ2-7|.|few
CASSLGDTQYF
TGTGCCAGCAGCTTAGGGGATACGCAGTACTTC
>TRBV30|TRBJ1-5|.|.
CAWSVPSTSSNQPQHF
TGTGCCTGGAGTGTTCCGAGCACCTCTAGCAATCAGCCCCAGCATTTT
>TRBV25-1|TRBJ2-7|.|medium-sized
CASSDSRIRPYEQYF
TGTGCCAGCAGTGACTCGCGGATACGCCCCTACGAGCAGTACTTC
>TRBV29-1|TRBJ1-2|.|.
CSDRDTTNYGYTF
TGCAGCGACCGGGACACCACTAACTATGGCTACACCTTC
>TRBV6-5|TRBJ1-2|TRBD1|few
CASRKTGGFGYTF
TGTGCCAGCAGAAAGACAGGGGGCTTCGGCTACACCTTC
>TRBV7-2|TRBJ1-1|.|.
CASSLLHNTEAFF
TGTGCCAGCAGCTTATTACACAACACTGAAGCTTTCTTT
>TRBV25-1|TRBJ2-2|TRBD2|.
CASSERVTSGRSGELFF
TGTGCCAGCAGTGAGCGGGTGACTAGCGGGAGGTCCGGGGAGCTGTTTTTT
>TRBV9|TRBJ2-7|TRBD2|.
CASSVGLAGIYEQYF
TGTGCCAGCAGCGTGGGACTAGCGGGTATCTACGAGCAGTACTTC
>TRBV2|TRBJ2-5|.|.
CASLRDSQETQYF
TGTGCCAGCCTCCGGGACTCACAAGAGACCCAGTACTTC
>TRBV6-7|TRBJ2-5|TRBD2|.
CASSLLAGGWGAQYF
TGTGCCAGCAGCCTACTAGCGGGAGGATGGGGGGCCCAGTACTTC
>TRBV15|TRBJ2-2|.|.
CATSRRQDTNTGELFF
TGTGCCACCAGCAGGAGACAGGACACGAACACCGGGGAGCTGTTTTTT
>TRBV15|TRBJ2-5|TRBD2|once
CATSRDHPASGSETQYF
TGTGCCACCAGCAGAGATCATCCAGCTAGCGGGTCAGAGACCCAGTACTTC